Sequencing of this TCR beta chain was carried out in a study of shared clonotypes between healthy human individuals. General observations from the study: With few donors, the genetic and exposure-history diversity represented was limited.

The CDR3 contains 15 residues. The J segment lost 9 bases and the V segment lost 0 bases, leaving 12 bases of the junction unmatched. CDR1 and CDR2 from the germline V gene are SGHDT and YYEEEE. On this clone itself: The target antigen is unknown.

TCRdb keeps only in-frame clones here, not all; method: immunoSEQ multiplex PCR. This sample yields millions of clones, of which about 95% are seen a single time; roughly 0.13% belongs to the top ten. The sequencing sample was made of naive CD4+ T cells sorted from blood. Subset meaning: CD45RA+ positively selected. This TCR derives from a man between 18 and 35 years old in good health. J is TRBJ2-7 and V is TRBV5-6; 7 bases are a match to TRBD1. Here the CDR3 DNA reads TGTGCCAGCAGCTTGGGCCAGACAGGGTTAGGAGTGCAGTACTTC. Its translation: CASSLGQTGLGVQYF. Drawing the rest from reference TRBV5-6 and TRBJ2-7, the complete variable domain is DAGVTQSPTHLIKTRGQQVTLRCSPKSGHDTVSWYQQALGQGPQFIFQYYEEEERQRGNFPDRFSGHQFPNYSSELNVNALLLGDSALYLCASSLGQTGLGVQYFGPGTRLTVT.